One and the same sample provided the 3 T cell receptor beta chains below, sequenced in a study of CD8 T cells in Susac syndrome. RNA was extracted with the RNeasy kit, and a quantity of about 0.45 to 1 ug was reverse transcribed using random hexamers. TCRdb itself ran the immunoSEQ multiplex PCR reads through MiXCR, one entry per CDR3 protein. The table shows roughly 140,000 distinct CDR3 sequences, with 95% to 96% occurring only once. The sequencing sample was made of CD8+ T cells from PBMCs. The receptors were gathered from a human donor with multiple sclerosis.

The chain joins TRBV5-1 to TRBJ2-3, with 11 bases aligning to TRBD1. Per germline, CDR1 SGHRS and CDR2 YFSETQ. V was clipped by 7 bases and J by 5 bases; unmatched bases: 6. The CDR3 has 14 amino acids. As DNA, the CDR3 is TGCGCCAGCGCACCGGGACAGGGGGAAGATACGCAGTATTTT. Protein sequence: CASAPGQGEDTQYF.

V is TRBV3-1 and J is TRBJ1-2; D gene ambiguous. From germline, CDR1 is LGHDT and CDR2 YNNKEL (reference sequence). The CDR3 has 15 amino acids. V lost 1 base and J 1 base, leaving 10 bases between the germline ends. The CDR3, as DNA: TGTGCCAGCAGCCAAGCAGGCAGAGTTAACTATGGCTACACCTTC. Protein product: CASSQAGRVNYGYTF.

The chain employs TRBV3-1 and TRBJ2-3; perhaps TRBD2 as D (6 bases). Germline CDR1 reads LGHDT; CDR2 reads YNNKEL (reference sequence). The CDR3 contains 16 residues. Trimming left V 4 bases short and J 0 bases short, with 14 bases between. Here the CDR3 DNA reads TGTGCCAGCAGCCCTCGGACTGGGACTAGCACAGATACGCAGTATTTT. Amino acids: CASSPRTGTSTDTQYF.